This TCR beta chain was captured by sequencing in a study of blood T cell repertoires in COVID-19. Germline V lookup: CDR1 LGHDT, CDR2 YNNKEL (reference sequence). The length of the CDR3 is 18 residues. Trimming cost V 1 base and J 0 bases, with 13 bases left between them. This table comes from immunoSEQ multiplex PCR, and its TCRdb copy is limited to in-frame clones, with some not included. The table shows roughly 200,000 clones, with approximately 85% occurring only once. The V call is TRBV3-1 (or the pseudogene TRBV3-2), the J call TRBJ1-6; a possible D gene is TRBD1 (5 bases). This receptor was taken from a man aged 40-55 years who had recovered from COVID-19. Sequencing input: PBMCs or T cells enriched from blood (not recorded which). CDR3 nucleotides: TGTGCCAGCAGCCAAGTTGGGGCGAAGCGCTCCTATAATTCACCCCTCCACTTT. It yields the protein CASSQVGAKRSYNSPLHF.